The source of this T cell receptor (beta chain) is a study of blood T cell repertoires in COVID-19. The protocol was immunoSEQ multiplex PCR, while the TCRdb copy is restricted to in-frame clones and leaves out a portion. This sample carries hundreds of thousands of clones, 70% to 90% of them seen once, and the ten largest clones take approximately 6%. The sample comprised peripheral blood. The TCR sequence derives from a woman in her twenties or thirties with COVID-19, enrolled during active disease.

The CDR3 coding sequence is TGTGCCAGCAGCAAACGGGGGACTTCCACTCAATCCGACAATGAGCAGTTCTTC. It encodes CASSKRGTSTQSDNEQFF. The J gene is TRBJ2-1, the V gene TRBV21-1; the table's TRBD2 call for D was not verified on the DNA. TRBV21-1 is flagged as a pseudogene. This CDR3 region has 18 residues.